The T cell receptor (beta chain) under discussion was sequenced for a study of blood T cell repertoires in COVID-19. Background on the study: Samples representing acute and convalescent COVID-19 were sourced from the United States, Italy and Spain.

Participants were placed into cohorts based on the clinical history they reported. Germline assignment: CDR1 SEHNR and CDR2 FQNEAQ (reference sequence). The V end lost 1 base, the J end lost 8 bases, and 8 bases lay between the germline ends. This CDR3 is 12 amino acids long. Produced via immunoSEQ multiplex PCR; TCRdb's table is partial and in-frame only. In the table there are around 300,000 clones, about 90% of which are singletons. The chain is built from TRBV7-9 and TRBJ1-2; D remains ambiguous. The sequencing sample was made of PBMCs or T cells enriched from blood (not recorded which). The clonotype originates from a woman between 18 and 30 years old with acute COVID-19. In DNA form, the CDR3 reads TGTGCCAGCAGCTTAGGTGGGGAGGGCTACACCTTC. It is translated as CASSLGGEGYTF.